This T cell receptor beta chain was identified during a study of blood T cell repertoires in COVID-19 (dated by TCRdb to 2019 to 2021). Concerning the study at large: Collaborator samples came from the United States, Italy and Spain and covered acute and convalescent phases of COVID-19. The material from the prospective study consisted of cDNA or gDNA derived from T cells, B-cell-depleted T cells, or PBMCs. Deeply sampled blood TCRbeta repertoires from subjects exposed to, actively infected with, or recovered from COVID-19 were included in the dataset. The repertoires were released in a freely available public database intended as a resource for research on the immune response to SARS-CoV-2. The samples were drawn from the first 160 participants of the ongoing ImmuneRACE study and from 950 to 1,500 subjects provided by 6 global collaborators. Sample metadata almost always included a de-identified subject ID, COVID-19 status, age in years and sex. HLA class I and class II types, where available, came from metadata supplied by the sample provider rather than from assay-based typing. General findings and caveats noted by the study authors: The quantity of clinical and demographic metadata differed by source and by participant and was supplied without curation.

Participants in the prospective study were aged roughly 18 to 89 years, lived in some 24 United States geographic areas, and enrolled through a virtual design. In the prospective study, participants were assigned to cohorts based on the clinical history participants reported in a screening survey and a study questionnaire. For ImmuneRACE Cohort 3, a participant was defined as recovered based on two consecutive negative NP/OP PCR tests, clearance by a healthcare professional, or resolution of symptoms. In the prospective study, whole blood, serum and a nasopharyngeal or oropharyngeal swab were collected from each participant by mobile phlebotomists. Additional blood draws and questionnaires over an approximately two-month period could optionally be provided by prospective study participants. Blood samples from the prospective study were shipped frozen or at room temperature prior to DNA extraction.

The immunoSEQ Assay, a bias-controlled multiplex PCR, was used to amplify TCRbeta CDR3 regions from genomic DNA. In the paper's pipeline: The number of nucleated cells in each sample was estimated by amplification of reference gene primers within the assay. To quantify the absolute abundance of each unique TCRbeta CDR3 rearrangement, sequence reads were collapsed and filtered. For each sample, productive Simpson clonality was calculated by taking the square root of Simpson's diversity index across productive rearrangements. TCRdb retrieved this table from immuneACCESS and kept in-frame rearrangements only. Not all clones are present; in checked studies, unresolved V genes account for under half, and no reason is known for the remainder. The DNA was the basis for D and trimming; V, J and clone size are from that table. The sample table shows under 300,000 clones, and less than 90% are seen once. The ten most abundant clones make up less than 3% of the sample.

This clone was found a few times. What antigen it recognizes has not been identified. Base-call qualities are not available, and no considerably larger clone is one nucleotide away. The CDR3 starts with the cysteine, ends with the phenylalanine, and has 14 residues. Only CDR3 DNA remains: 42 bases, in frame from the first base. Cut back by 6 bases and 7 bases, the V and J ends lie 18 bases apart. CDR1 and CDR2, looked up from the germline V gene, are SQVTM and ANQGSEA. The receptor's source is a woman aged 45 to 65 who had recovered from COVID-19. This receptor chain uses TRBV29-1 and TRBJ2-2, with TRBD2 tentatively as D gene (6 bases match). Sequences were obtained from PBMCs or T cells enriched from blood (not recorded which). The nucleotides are TGCAGCGTACAGTCGGGGGAGAGTATCGGGGAGCTGTTTTTT. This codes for CSVQSGESIGELFF.